The 20 T cell receptor beta chains below were found in one sample sequenced in a study of CD8 T cells in ankylosing spondylitis. MiXCR, applied by TCRdb to the 5' RACE reads, yields one record per CDR3 protein. The sample holds some 130,000 distinct CDR3 sequences, more than 5.5% seen once. Sequenced input: blood, either unsorted or a sorted T cell fraction (not recorded which). These receptors all stem from a female donor with ankylosing spondylitis or in good health (not recorded which).

This clonotype was detected once. A much larger clonotype is one base distant, so this may be a read error. This rearrangement joins TRBV2 to TRBJ1-1; TRBD1 agrees at 7 bases. V lost 10 bases and J lost 0; bases outside the gene matches: 11. There are 15 residues in the CDR3. Germline values: CDR1 SNHLY, CDR2 FYNNEI. The CDR3 is CANNKGASLNTEAFF. CDR3 sequence (DNA): TGTGCCAACAATAAGGGGGCGAGCCTGAACACTGAAGCTTTCTTT.

This clonotype came up many times. The genes are TRBV7-6 and TRBJ2-1; D is possibly TRBD1 or TRBD2 (5 bases each). Trimming cost V 4 bases and J 4 bases, with 14 bases left between them. This CDR3 spans 15 amino acids. Germline V CDR1 and CDR2: SGHVS, FNYEAQ. CDR3 nucleotides: TGTGCCAGCAGCTCCGGGACCCACAAATACAATGAGCAGTTCTTC. Encoded protein: CASSSGTHKYNEQFF.

This clonotype has ten or more counts. This chain links TRBV7-6 with TRBJ2-2; 14 bases map to TRBD2. CDR1 and CDR2 from the germline V gene are SGHVS and FNYEAQ. Losses at the gene ends were 4 bases for V and 9 bases for J; bases not matched to a gene: 13. The CDR3 consists of 18 residues. CDR3 sequence: CASSSGTSGGPVFRELFF. DNA for the CDR3: TGTGCCAGCAGCTCCGGGACTAGCGGGGGCCCTGTTTTCCGGGAGCTGTTTTTT.

This clonotype has at least ten counts. The chain joins TRBV5-1 to TRBJ1-1; weak D call: TRBD1 (5 bases). Trimming stripped 5 bases from V and 6 bases from J, with 26 bases between. The CDR3 consists of 17 residues. CDR1 and CDR2 from the germline V gene are SGHRS and YFSETQ. CDR3 DNA: TGCGCCAGCAGACTGGGAGTAGGGGCGATTTATACCGCTGAAGCTTTCTTT. It codes for CASRLGVGAIYTAEAFF.

There are many counts of this clonotype. The V call is TRBV6-1, the J call TRBJ2-1; possibly TRBD1 or TRBD2 for D (5 bases each). Germline values: CDR1 MNHNS, CDR2 SASEGT. The V end was cut by 3 bases, the J end by 5 bases, with 11 bases between. This CDR3 is 14 amino acids long. CDR3 nucleotides: TGTGCCAGCAGTGACCCGGGGCCGGACAATGAGCAGTTCTTC. It is translated as CASSDPGPDNEQFF.

This clonotype has a count of ten or more. The chain recombines TRBV6-5 with TRBJ1-1; D gene ambiguous. V lost 2 bases and J lost 1, with 8 bases in between. Germline V gene sequence: CDR1 MNHEY, CDR2 SVGAGI. The CDR3 is 14 residues long. CDR3 DNA sequence: TGTGCCAGCAGTTACAGTGGGAGGAACACTGAAGCTTTCTTT. It encodes CASSYSGRNTEAFF.

This clonotype was detected ten times or more. The chain employs TRBV7-3 and TRBJ2-3; 12 bases are a match to TRBD2. The J segment lost 3 bases and the V segment lost 5 bases, leaving 3 bases of the junction unmatched. The CDR3 totals 15 residues. From germline, CDR1 is SGHTA and CDR2 FQGTGA. The chain's CDR3 is CASSLTSGGTDTQYF. The DNA for the CDR3 is TGTGCCAGCAGCCTCACTAGCGGGGGGACAGATACGCAGTATTTT.

In its sample, this clonotype was seen a few times. This rearrangement joins TRBV6-1 to TRBJ1-1, with a possible D match to TRBD1 (6 bases). V was pared by 8 bases and J by 1 base, with 20 bases between. Germline V gene data show CDR1 as MNHNS and CDR2 as SASEGT. CDR3 length: 16 residues. CDR3 amino acids: CASGTPRGSGNTEAFF. The CDR3 DNA sequence: TGTGCCAGCGGGACGCCCAGGGGCTCGGGGAACACTGAAGCTTTCTTT.

The chain combines TRBV15 with TRBJ2-2; no definite D call. The CDR3 extends over 13 amino acids. Between the trimmed V and J ends, which lost 0 bases and 7 bases, there was a span of 6 bases. The germline V gene has CDR1 LNHNV and CDR2 YYDKDF (reference sequence). DNA for the CDR3: TGTGCCACCAGCAGAGATCGAGTCGGGGAGCTGTTTTTT. It translates to CATSRDRVGELFF.

The chain links TRBV6-1 to TRBJ2-5; D is perhaps TRBD1 (6 bases). The CDR3 covers 15 residues. From germline, CDR1 is MNHNS and CDR2 SASEGT. V was trimmed by 5 bases and J by 3 bases, leaving 16 bases between them. CDR3 bases: TGTGCCAGCAGTCCTACCCCTGCAGGGGAAGAGACCCAGTACTTC. Protein: CASSPTPAGEETQYF.

This clonotype has ten or more counts. This sequence joins TRBV12-3 or TRBV12-4 and TRBJ1-5; D unclear. This CDR3 has 12 residues. Trimming left V 0 bases short and J 6 bases short, with 3 bases between. CDR3 in DNA: TGTGCCAGCAGTTTAGCGCCTCAGCCCCAGCATTTT. Translating gives CASSLAPQPQHF.

This clonotype was seen ten or more times. The chain joins TRBV20-1 to TRBJ1-2; TRBD1 is a possible D gene (6 bases). Trimming shortened V by 3 bases and J by 8 bases, and 16 bases separated the two germline ends. Germline V gene sequence: CDR1 DFQATT, CDR2 SNEGSKA (reference sequence). The CDR3 is 13 residues long. The CDR3 spells CSASATGPGGYTF. The CDR3 DNA is TGCAGTGCTAGCGCCACAGGGCCCGGGGGCTACACCTTC.

This clonotype has ten or more counts. The genes are TRBV5-1 and TRBJ2-1; perhaps D is TRBD1 or TRBD2 (5 bases each). Trimming took off 3 bases at V and 8 bases at J, with 9 bases between the two ends. The CDR3 runs 12 residues. Germline CDR1 is SGHRS and CDR2 is YFSETQ. For the CDR3, the DNA is TGCGCCAGCAGCTGGGGGTGGGATGAGCAGTTCTTC. Protein: CASSWGWDEQFF.

In this sample, this clonotype turned up a few times. J is TRBJ1-1 and V is TRBV6-6; no clear D gene. The germline V and J ends were trimmed by 4 bases and 1 base, with 13 bases remaining between them. Germline assignment: CDR1 MNHNY and CDR2 SVGAGI (reference sequence). The CDR3 contains 15 residues. CDR3 protein: CASSSSQSGNTEAFF. The CDR3 DNA is TGTGCCAGCAGTTCGTCCCAGTCTGGGAACACTGAAGCTTTCTTT.

This clonotype was observed at least ten times. The chain combines TRBV30 with TRBJ1-1; no clear D gene. CDR1 is GTSNPN, CDR2 SVGIG, per germline (reference sequence). The CDR3 extends over 13 amino acids. Deletions cut 0 bases from V and 1 base from J, with 6 bases between. DNA for the CDR3: TGTGCCTGGAGTGTTGGTACGAACACTGAAGCTTTCTTT. Its protein product is CAWSVGTNTEAFF.

At least ten counts were recorded for this clonotype. The chain couples TRBV4-3 to TRBJ2-3; the match to TRBD1 covers 10 bases. The CDR3 is 15 residues long. The V and J ends lost 3 bases and 4 bases, in that order; junction bases with no gene match: 4. Germline CDR1 LGHNA, CDR2 YSLEER. CDR3 sequence: CASSQDRGSADTQYF. CDR3 DNA: TGCGCCAGCAGCCAGGACAGGGGGTCCGCAGATACGCAGTATTTT.

This clonotype appeared many times. The rearrangement links TRBV7-8 to TRBJ2-1, with 7 bases identical to TRBD1. With 6 bases clipped from V and 5 bases from J, the junction kept 7 bases outside the gene matches. The CDR3 loop spans 14 amino acids. CDR1 SGHVS and CDR2 FQNEAQ come from the germline V gene. CDR3 sequence (DNA): TGTGCCAGCAGTTCGGCTGACAGGGACAATGAGCAGTTCTTC. As protein: CASSSADRDNEQFF.

This clonotype was counted many times. This chain links TRBV4-1 with TRBJ2-3, with 10 bases identical to TRBD1. V shed 0 bases and J 6 bases; nucleotides not matched to a gene: 9. Germline lookup yields CDR1 MGHRA and CDR2 YSYEKL. The CDR3 is 17 amino acids. CDR3 DNA: TGCGCCAGCAGCCAAGACAAACCGGGACAGGGGCTGGATACGCAGTATTTT. Translating gives CASSQDKPGQGLDTQYF.

This clonotype was recorded at least ten times. This rearrangement joins TRBV4-1 to TRBJ1-1; D may be TRBD1 (5 bases). Trimming took off 8 bases at V and 6 bases at J, with 10 bases between the two ends. From germline, CDR1 is MGHRA and CDR2 YSYEKL. The length of the CDR3 is 11 residues. The CDR3 nucleotides are TGCGCCAGCGCGAGGGACTCTGAAGCTTTCTTT. Residues: CASARDSEAFF.

This clonotype was observed many times. J is TRBJ2-2 and V is TRBV20-1, with a possible D match to TRBD2 (6 bases). V lost 3 bases and J lost 7, with 12 bases in between. In germline, CDR1 is DFQATT, CDR2 SNEGSKA (reference sequence). The CDR3 is 13 amino acids. The CDR3 here is CSASGGAVGELFF. The CDR3 DNA reads as TGCAGTGCTAGCGGGGGTGCGGTCGGGGAGCTGTTTTTT.